The 10 T cell receptor beta chains given below trace back to one sample, sequenced in a study of cytomegalovirus exposure and HLA in healthy donors (dated by TCRdb to between 2016 and 2019). The library was obtained by the immunoSEQ multiplex PCR assay. The multiplex PCR relied on a mix of 60 forward primers for TCR Vbeta segments and 13 reverse primers for TCR Jbeta segments. Not all clones reach the TCRdb copy of this immuneACCESS table, which keeps in-frame sequences only. Checked studies attribute under half of the gap to unresolved V genes and leave the rest unexplained. This sample comprises over 150,000 clones, roughly 73% of them detected only once. The ten largest clonotypes hold just under 5% of the sample. Sequenced material: PBMCs. The receptors were gathered from a male donor in good health and CMV-seronegative.

The chain joins TRBV30 to TRBJ1-2, with 7 nucleotides matching TRBD1. Per germline, CDR1 GTSNPN and CDR2 SVGIG (reference sequence). CDR3 size: 15 residues. The V and J ends lost 1 base and 3 bases, in that order; junction bases with no gene match: 8. CDR3: CAWSAPGQADYGYTF. The CDR3 DNA reads as TGTGCCTGGAGTGCCCCCGGACAGGCAGACTATGGCTACACCTTC.

CDR3 loop: CASSVGTGVTDTQYF. CDR3 in DNA: TGTGCCAGCAGCGTAGGGACAGGGGTCACAGATACGCAGTATTTT. The chain employs TRBV9 and TRBJ2-3, with 9 bases fitting TRBD1. The V and J ends lost 0 bases and 2 bases, in that order; junction bases with no gene match: 1. Germline V CDR1 and CDR2: SGDLS, YYNGEE. The CDR3 covers 15 residues. Complete variable domain (other parts from reference TRBV9 and TRBJ2-3): DSGVTQTPKHLITATGQRVTLRCSPRSGDLSVYWYQQSLDQGLQFLIQYYNGEERAKGNILERFSAQQFPDLHSELNLSSLELGDSALYFCASSVGTGVTDTQYFGPGTRLTVL.

This chain connects TRBV9 to TRBJ1-1; D uncertain. Trimming shortened V by 0 bases and J by 3 bases, and 9 bases separated the two germline ends. CDR1 is SGDLS and CDR2 is YYNGEE in the germline V gene. The CDR3 spans 14 residues. CDR3 sequence: CASSVAGSHTEAFF. For the CDR3, the DNA is TGTGCCAGCAGCGTAGCGGGGTCACACACTGAAGCTTTCTTT.

The V gene is TRBV6-6, the J gene TRBJ2-5, with D possibly being TRBD1 (5 bases). CDR1 MNHNY and CDR2 SVGAGI come from the germline V gene (reference sequence). The CDR3 is made up of 13 amino acids. Trimming took off 5 bases at V and 3 bases at J, with 10 bases between the two ends. CDR3 region: CASSIPDKETQYF. The CDR3 DNA is TGTGCCAGCAGTATCCCGGACAAAGAGACCCAGTACTTC.

The J gene is TRBJ1-5, the V gene TRBV19; 8 bases are shared with TRBD1. V trimming: 5 bases; J trimming: 5 bases; junction bases outside the gene matches: 5. CDR3 length: 14 residues. Germline CDR1 LNHDA, CDR2 SQIVND (reference sequence). CDR3 protein: CASSDRTGYQPQHF. The CDR3 coding sequence is TGTGCCAGTAGTGATCGGACAGGGTATCAGCCCCAGCATTTT. Complete variable domain (other parts from reference TRBV19 and TRBJ1-5): DGGITQSPKYLFRKEGQNVTLSCEQNLNHDAMYWYRQDPGQGLRLIYYSQIVNDFQKGDIAEGYSVSREKKESFPLTVTSAQKNPTAFYLCASSDRTGYQPQHFGDGTRLSIL.

The V and J genes are TRBV4-1 and TRBJ2-7; D may be TRBD2 (5 bases). The germline V gene has CDR1 MGHRA and CDR2 YSYEKL. V lost 1 base and J lost 6, with 10 bases in between. CDR3 length: 13 residues. CDR3 nucleotides: TGCGCCAGCAGCCAAGTCCTAGCTCGCGAGCAGTACTTC. The encoded protein is CASSQVLAREQYF.

The chain combines TRBV5-1 with TRBJ2-5; 10 bases are a match to TRBD1. CDR3 length: 13 residues. Trimming cost V 5 bases and J 5 bases; bases outside gene matches: 3. The germline gives CDR1 SGHRS, CDR2 YFSETQ. The CDR3 is CASSRQGAETQYF. CDR3 DNA sequence: TGCGCCAGCAGTCGACAGGGGGCTGAGACCCAGTACTTC.

As regards this clone: A read error may account for a junction end that differs from germline. V gene TRBV6-5 combines with J gene TRBJ2-1; D not resolved. Germline V gives CDR1 MNHEY, CDR2 SVGAGI. The CDR3 spans 13 residues. For the CDR3, the DNA is TGTGCAAGCAAAGAGACAAACTACAATGAGCAGTTCTTC. Encoded protein: CASKETNYNEQFF.

This rearrangement joins TRBV18 to TRBJ1-5, with 11 bases identical to TRBD1. V was pared by 6 bases and J by 0 bases, with 4 bases of the junction left unmatched. Germline V gene lookup returns CDR1 KGHSH and CDR2 LQKENI. There are 16 residues in the CDR3. CDR3 nucleotide sequence: TGTGCCAGCTCGGGACAGGGGGGATATAGCAATCAGCCCCAGCATTTT. It translates to CASSGQGGYSNQPQHF.

The chain uses TRBV7-9 and TRBJ1-4, with D possibly being TRBD1 (6 bases). The CDR3 is made up of 15 amino acids. Trimming removed 5 bases from V and 4 bases from J, with 14 bases in between. Germline V lookup: CDR1 SEHNR, CDR2 FQNEAQ (reference sequence). CDR3 DNA: TGTGCCAGCAGCGCAACAGGGAATAGTAATGAAAAACTGTTTTTT. Translation: CASSATGNSNEKLFF.